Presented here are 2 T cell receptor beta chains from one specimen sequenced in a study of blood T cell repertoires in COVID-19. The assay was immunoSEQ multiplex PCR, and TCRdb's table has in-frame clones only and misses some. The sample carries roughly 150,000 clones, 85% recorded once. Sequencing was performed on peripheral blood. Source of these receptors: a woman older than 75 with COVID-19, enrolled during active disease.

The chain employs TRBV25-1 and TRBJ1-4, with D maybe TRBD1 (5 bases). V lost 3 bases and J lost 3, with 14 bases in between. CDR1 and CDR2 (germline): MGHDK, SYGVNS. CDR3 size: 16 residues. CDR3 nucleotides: TGTGCCAGCAGTGAGGCACAAGCGGGGCCTAATGAAAAACTGTTTTTT. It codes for CASSEAQAGPNEKLFF.

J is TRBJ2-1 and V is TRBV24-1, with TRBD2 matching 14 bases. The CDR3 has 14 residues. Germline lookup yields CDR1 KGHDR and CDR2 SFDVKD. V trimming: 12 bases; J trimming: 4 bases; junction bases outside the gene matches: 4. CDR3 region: CAVGTSGSYNEQFF. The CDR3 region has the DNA TGTGCCGTAGGGACTAGCGGGAGTTACAATGAGCAGTTCTTC.